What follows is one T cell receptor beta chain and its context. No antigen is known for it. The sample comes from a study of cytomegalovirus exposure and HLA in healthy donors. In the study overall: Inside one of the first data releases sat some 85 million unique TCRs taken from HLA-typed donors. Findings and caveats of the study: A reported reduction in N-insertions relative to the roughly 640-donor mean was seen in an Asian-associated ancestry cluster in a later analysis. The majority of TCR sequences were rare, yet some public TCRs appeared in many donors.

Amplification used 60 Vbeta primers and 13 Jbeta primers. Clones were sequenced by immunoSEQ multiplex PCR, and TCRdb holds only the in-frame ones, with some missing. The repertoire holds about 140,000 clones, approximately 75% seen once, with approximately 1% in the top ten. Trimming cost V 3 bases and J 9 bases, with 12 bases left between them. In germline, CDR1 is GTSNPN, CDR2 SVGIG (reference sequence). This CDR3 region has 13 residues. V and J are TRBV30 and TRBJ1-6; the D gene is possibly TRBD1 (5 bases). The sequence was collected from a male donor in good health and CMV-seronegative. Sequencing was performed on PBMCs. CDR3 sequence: CAWRKGVSSPLHF. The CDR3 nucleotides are TGTGCCTGGAGAAAAGGGGTGAGTTCACCCCTCCACTTT.